This T cell receptor (beta chain) was observed in a study of cytomegalovirus exposure and HLA in healthy donors. PCR amplification relied on 60 Vbeta primers (plus 13 Jbeta primers). Clones were read by immunoSEQ multiplex PCR, and TCRdb kept only the in-frame ones, dropping some. The sample lists 54,000 or so clones, roughly 50% occurring once. The germline V gene has CDR1 GTSNPN and CDR2 SVGIG (reference sequence). V lost 2 bases, J lost 10 bases, and 12 bases stayed unmatched. The CDR3 sequence is 16 residues long. The receptor's source is a human donor in good health. The chain recombines TRBV30 with TRBJ2-1; 12 bases are shared with TRBD1. Sequencing was performed on PBMCs. In DNA form, the CDR3 reads TGTGCCTGGAGTCCAAAACCGGGACAGGGGGCGCGGGAGCAGTTCTTC. It is translated as CAWSPKPGQGAREQFF.